The 12 T cell receptor beta chains below were found in one sample sequenced in a study of memory CD4+ T cells and cytomegalovirus serostatus. The sort gate was single viable CD3+CD4+CD8-CD45RO+ cells for memory CD4+ T cells. Data came from immunoSEQ multiplex PCR; TCRdb stores just in-frame clones and leaves some out. The sample lists roughly 56,000 clones; around 76% were seen once. The source material was memory CD4+ T cells from blood. The origin of the receptors is an adult in good health and CMV-seronegative.

This sequence joins TRBV5-6 and TRBJ1-5; D is undetermined. CDR3 length equals 16 residues. The ends were cut back, 6 bases at V and 1 base at J, with 17 bases in the middle. Germline CDR1 is SGHDT and CDR2 is YYEEEE. DNA for the CDR3: TGTGCCAGCAACTCTTGGGGTTCATCGAGCAATCAGCCCCAGCATTTT. This codes for CASNSWGSSSNQPQHF. Supplemented by reference TRBV5-6 and TRBJ1-5, the full variable domain reads DAGVTQSPTHLIKTRGQQVTLRCSPKSGHDTVSWYQQALGQGPQFIFQYYEEEERQRGNFPDRFSGHQFPNYSSELNVNALLLGDSALYLCASNSWGSSSNQPQHFGDGTRLSIL.

The DNA of the CDR3 is TGTGCCAGCACAGGGAACATGAACACTGAAGCTTTCTTT. Amino acid sequence: CASTGNMNTEAFF. The rearrangement joins TRBV7-9 to TRBJ1-1; D may be TRBD1 (5 bases). The V gene's germline CDR1 is SEHNR and CDR2 FQNEAQ (reference sequence). This CDR3 comprises 13 residues. Trimming removed 7 bases at V and 0 bases at J, with 9 bases between.

J is TRBJ2-3 and V is TRBV6-1, with D hard to call. V was clipped by 8 bases and J by 7 bases, with 16 bases between them. This CDR3 has 13 amino acids. Germline lookup yields CDR1 MNHNS and CDR2 SASEGT. CDR3 sequence (DNA): TGTGCCAGCCTACGAGCCGGTTTCTATACGCAGTATTTT. This translates into CASLRAGFYTQYF.

This clone is a singleton in its sample. The rearrangement uses TRBV28 and TRBJ1-1, with no clear D. The germline V gene encodes CDR1 MDHEN and CDR2 SYDVKM. This CDR3 contains 17 residues. V was trimmed by 2 bases and J by 1 base, leaving 17 bases between them. CDR3 protein: CASSLLGYRARNTEAFF. The CDR3 nucleotides read TGTGCCAGCAGTTTACTGGGATACCGGGCGAGGAACACTGAAGCTTTCTTT.

This clone was seen a single time. V is TRBV19 and J is TRBJ2-2; D is ambiguous. The V end was cut by 6 bases, the J end by 7 bases, with 9 bases between. Germline loops: CDR1 LNHDA, CDR2 SQIVND (reference sequence). The CDR3 covers 12 residues. The CDR3 nucleotides are TGTGCCAGTAGCCCGAGAGTCGGGGAGCTGTTTTTT. Protein product: CASSPRVGELFF.

The chain uses TRBV10-3 and TRBJ2-5; D is unclear. The CDR3 is 14 amino acids. The ends were cut back, 2 bases at V and 5 bases at J, with 12 bases in the middle. Germline V CDR1 and CDR2: ENHRY, SYGVKD. The CDR3 DNA reads TGTGCCATCAGTGAGGCAACCAGTAGGGAGACCCAGTACTTC. Translating gives CAISEATSRETQYF.

The V and J genes are TRBV27 and TRBJ2-1, with TRBD1 identical over 7 bases. The junction had 4 bases not matched to a gene; V was cut back by 3 bases and J by 5 bases. Germline V gives CDR1 MNHEY, CDR2 SMNVEV (reference sequence). The CDR3 length is 14 residues. CDR3 DNA sequence: TGTGCCAGCAGTTTCCTGACAGGGCACAATGAGCAGTTCTTC. It codes for CASSFLTGHNEQFF.

The chain recombines TRBV19 with TRBJ2-6; D is undetermined. Germline-derived CDR1 and CDR2 are LNHDA and SQIVND (reference sequence). V dropped 2 bases and J dropped 4 bases, with 9 bases sitting between them. CDR3 length equals 15 residues. CDR3 region: CASSISGSGANVLTF. CDR3 DNA: TGTGCCAGTAGTATAAGTGGTTCAGGGGCCAACGTCCTGACTTTC. The whole variable domain, remainder taken from reference TRBV19 and TRBJ2-6, is DGGITQSPKYLFRKEGQNVTLSCEQNLNHDAMYWYRQDPGQGLRLIYYSQIVNDFQKGDIAEGYSVSREKKESFPLTVTSAQKNPTAFYLCASSISGSGANVLTFGAGSRLTVL.

This clone turned up a few times. V is TRBV5-6 and J is TRBJ1-6; D remains ambiguous. This CDR3 spans 12 amino acids. Germline V gene lookup returns CDR1 SGHDT and CDR2 YYEEEE. V was trimmed by 0 bases and J by 11 bases, leaving 6 bases between them. The CDR3 region is CASSLVRTPLHF. CDR3 DNA sequence: TGTGCCAGCAGCTTGGTTCGGACACCCCTCCACTTT.

The gene calls are TRBV9 and TRBJ2-5, with 8 positions matching TRBD2. V lost 0 bases and J lost 5; bases outside the gene matches: 12. Germline V lookup: CDR1 SGDLS, CDR2 YYNGEE. This CDR3 is 17 amino acids long. DNA for the CDR3: TGTGCCAGCAGCGTAGGCGGGAGGAGCTCCGGAGGGGAGACCCAGTACTTC. Encoded protein: CASSVGGRSSGGETQYF.

The rearrangement joins TRBV28 to TRBJ2-3; 9 bases align to TRBD2. In germline, CDR1 is MDHEN, CDR2 SYDVKM. This CDR3 is 17 amino acids long. V shed 6 bases and J 4 bases; nucleotides not matched to a gene: 14. The CDR3 region has the DNA TGTGCCAGCAGCTCTCGCGGGATGCGGGGGGGATCAGATACGCAGTATTTT. It specifies CASSSRGMRGGSDTQYF.

The chain recombines TRBV2 with TRBJ1-2; D call uncertain. Germline V gene data show CDR1 as SNHLY and CDR2 as FYNNEI. There are 14 residues in the CDR3. The V gene lost 4 bases and the J gene lost 0 bases, with 9 bases spanning the gap. The CDR3 protein is CASSGSLANYGYTF. The CDR3 DNA reads as TGTGCCAGCAGTGGATCCCTGGCTAACTATGGCTACACCTTC.